This T cell receptor beta chain was captured by sequencing in a study of shared clonotypes between healthy human individuals. The assay was immunoSEQ multiplex PCR, and TCRdb's table has in-frame clones only and misses some. The data show around 700,000 clones, under 95% seen once. Naivety among CD8 cells was defined by CD45RO negativity and positive CCR7 selection, thereby excluding terminally differentiated effector memory CD45RA+ cells. V lost 2 bases, J lost 3 bases, and 9 bases stayed unmatched. The CDR3 spans 16 residues. Germline lookup yields CDR1 MDHEN and CDR2 SYDVKM. The gene calls are TRBV28 and TRBJ2-5; TRBD2 agrees at 7 bases. The material sequenced was naive CD8+ T cells sorted from blood. This receptor was identified in a man aged 30 to 45 in good health. CDR3 sequence reads: CASSLMPLAAKETQYF. The CDR3 bases are TGTGCCAGCAGTTTAATGCCGCTAGCGGCCAAAGAGACCCAGTACTTC.